Each of the 21 T cell receptor beta chains below was sequenced from the same sample in a study of control samples from healthy donors and cancer patients. Profiled with immunoSEQ multiplex PCR; TCRdb holds only in-frame clones, not every one. This sample has roughly 130,000 clones, with more than 70% found just once. Material for sequencing was blood. The receptors were gathered from a man aged 50-59 years in good health.

This clone occurred once. The V and J genes are TRBV7-8 and TRBJ2-3, with D perhaps TRBD2 (6 bases). The CDR3 loop spans 16 amino acids. Per the germline V gene, CDR1 is SGHVS and CDR2 is FQNEAQ. Trimming stripped 5 bases from V and 0 bases from J, with 15 bases between. The CDR3 sequence is CASSLPGVSSTDTQYF. As DNA, the CDR3 is TGTGCCAGCAGCCTACCGGGAGTCTCTAGCACAGATACGCAGTATTTT.

J is TRBJ2-1 and V is TRBV6-5; 7 bases map to TRBD1. The CDR3 contains 13 residues. Germline V lookup: CDR1 MNHEY, CDR2 SVGAGI. V lost 6 bases and J lost 4; bases outside the gene matches: 3. The CDR3 coding sequence is TGTGCCAGCAGCGTGGGACAGTACAATGAGCAGTTCTTC. It yields the protein CASSVGQYNEQFF.

This rearrangement joins TRBV10-2 to TRBJ1-1; D is unclear. Germline V gives CDR1 WSHSY, CDR2 SAAADI. This CDR3 has 13 residues. V was cut by 1 base and J by 2 bases, with 5 bases left in between. In DNA form, the CDR3 reads TGCGCCAGCAGTGAGTGGCCCAACACTGAAGCTTTCTTT. It translates to CASSEWPNTEAFF.

This clone was detected once. The CDR3 coding sequence is TGTGCCAGCAGCTTAGCGGTCATTAGCGGGGGTTGGGATGAGCAGTTCTTC. This gives the protein CASSLAVISGGWDEQFF. This chain joins TRBV7-8 and TRBJ2-1, with TRBD2 matching 9 bases. This CDR3 is built from 17 residues. With V trimmed by 0 bases and J by 8 bases, 11 bases remained unmatched. The germline CDR1 and CDR2 sequences are SGHVS and FQNEAQ.

The chain has TRBV27 and TRBJ2-3; the match to TRBD2 covers 8 bases. J was trimmed by 7 bases and V by 7 bases; bases with no gene match: 28. CDR3 size: 20 residues. The V gene's germline CDR1 is MNHEY and CDR2 SMNVEV (reference sequence). DNA for the CDR3: TGTGCCAGCAACCCAGACTCGAATCTAGCGGGCCACCTACGCAAACATACGCAGTATTTT. It encodes CASNPDSNLAGHLRKHTQYF.

This chain joins TRBV7-3 and TRBJ2-6; no reliable D call. Trimming stripped 5 bases from V and 4 bases from J, with 15 bases between. CDR3 length: 16 residues. The germline V gene encodes CDR1 SGHTA and CDR2 FQGTGA. CDR3 amino acids: CASSLSEPAGANVLTF. CDR3 coding DNA: TGTGCCAGCAGCCTCTCGGAACCAGCAGGGGCCAACGTCCTGACTTTC.

This clone has only one observation. One end of the junction does not line up with germline, which may come from a read error. The sample has other DNA sequences that encode this CDR3 too. The chain combines TRBV3-1 (or the pseudogene TRBV3-2) with TRBJ2-7; the D gene is possibly TRBD1 (5 bases). The CDR3 is made up of 16 amino acids. CDR1 and CDR2 (germline): LGHDT, YNNKEL (reference sequence). CDR3 DNA: TGTGCCAGCAGTCACCAAGTAACAGGCCGTTCCTACGAGCAGTATTTC. Protein sequence: CASSHQVTGRSYEQYF.

V and J are TRBV28 and TRBJ2-7; no definite D call. The CDR3 sequence is 13 residues long. Trimming removed 6 bases from V and 2 bases from J, with 11 bases in between. CDR1 MDHEN and CDR2 SYDVKM come from the germline V gene. The CDR3: CASRSSTTYEQYF. CDR3 in DNA: TGTGCCAGCAGGTCTAGTACGACCTACGAGCAGTACTTC. Filled out from reference TRBV28 and TRBJ2-7, the complete variable domain reads DVKVTQSSRYLVKRTGEKVFLECVQDMDHENMFWYRQDPGLGLRLIYFSYDVKMKEKGDIPEGYSVSREKKERFSLILESASTNQTSMYLCASRSSTTYEQYFGPGTRLTVT.

The J gene is TRBJ2-7, the V gene TRBV28, with D possibly called TRBD1 or TRBD2 (5 bases each). Trimming took off 4 bases at V and 4 bases at J, with 17 bases between the two ends. The CDR3 extends over 15 amino acids. Germline assignment: CDR1 MDHEN and CDR2 SYDVKM. CDR3 protein: CASSSLGPPSYEQYF. In DNA, the CDR3 is TGTGCCAGCAGTTCGCTGGGACCGCCAAGTTACGAGCAGTACTTC.

The rearrangement uses TRBV28 and TRBJ2-7; D may be TRBD2 (5 bases). The CDR3 is 14 residues long. Per the germline V gene, CDR1 is MDHEN and CDR2 is SYDVKM. The germline V and J ends were trimmed by 6 bases and 5 bases, with 17 bases remaining between them. DNA for the CDR3: TGTGCCAGCAGCTCCCCGGGGTTAAGCGACGAGCAGTACTTC. As protein: CASSSPGLSDEQYF.

The J gene is TRBJ2-5, the V gene TRBV28; TRBD2 is a possible D gene (5 bases). V lost 2 bases, J lost 2 bases, and 15 bases lay in between. Looked up from germline, CDR1 is MDHEN and CDR2 is SYDVKM. CDR3 length equals 16 residues. CDR3 coding DNA: TGTGCCAGCAGTTTAGGTAGCGAATGGGGTCAAGAGACCCAGTACTTC. Protein sequence: CASSLGSEWGQETQYF.

The chain joins TRBV2 to TRBJ1-5; 7 bases match TRBD1. This CDR3 spans 15 amino acids. Looked up from germline, CDR1 is SNHLY and CDR2 is FYNNEI. Trimming took 6 bases from V and 6 from J; bases not matched to a gene: 11. The CDR3 DNA reads TGTGCCAGCAGCGGTCTACAGGGGCAGCGTCAGCCCCAGCATTTT. Protein product: CASSGLQGQRQPQHF.

A single count supports this clone. This chain connects TRBV20-1 to TRBJ1-1, with D possibly matching TRBD1 (5 bases). V was shortened by 6 bases and J by 6 bases, with 11 bases between the two germline ends. The CDR3 is made up of 11 amino acids. CDR1 and CDR2 (germline): DFQATT, SNEGSKA (reference sequence). CDR3 coding DNA: TGCAGTGCCCGAGGGACCCCTGAAGCTTTCTTT. Its translation is CSARGTPEAFF.

This clone was observed a few times. CDR3 in DNA: TGTGCCAGCAGTTCCCACCTGGGACTAGCGGGGCAAAACACCGGGGAGCTGTTTTTT. Its protein is CASSSHLGLAGQNTGELFF. The chain links TRBV27 to TRBJ2-2, with TRBD2 matching over 13 bases. The CDR3 contains 19 residues. Germline V gives CDR1 MNHEY, CDR2 SMNVEV (reference sequence). The V and J ends lost 4 bases and 2 bases, in that order; junction bases with no gene match: 10.

The chain links TRBV2 to TRBJ1-4; 8 nucleotides line up with TRBD1. The CDR3 is 13 amino acids. Germline trimming cut 6 bases from V and 8 bases from J; bases unmatched to any gene: 5. CDR1 and CDR2 (germline): SNHLY, FYNNEI. For the CDR3, the DNA is TGTGCCAGCAGAAGACAGGGGACCGAAAAACTGTTTTTT. Its protein is CASRRQGTEKLFF.

V gene TRBV4-1 combines with J gene TRBJ1-2; D possibly corresponds to TRBD1 (5 bases). The CDR3 is made up of 15 amino acids. V shed 0 bases and J shed 2 bases, with 10 bases lying between them. Germline V gene sequence: CDR1 MGHRA, CDR2 YSYEKL. CDR3 loop: CASSQDHQGNYGYTF. The CDR3 coding sequence is TGCGCCAGCAGCCAAGATCACCAGGGAAACTATGGCTACACCTTC.

V is TRBV30 and J is TRBJ2-7; 7 bases are shared with TRBD1. CDR1 is GTSNPN, CDR2 SVGIG, per germline (reference sequence). This CDR3 region has 17 residues. V dropped 0 bases and J dropped 2; count of bases not matched to a gene: 13. CDR3 bases: TGTGCCTGGAGTGTATGGTCCCCGGGGACAGCAACCTACGAGCAGTACTTC. This codes for CAWSVWSPGTATYEQYF.

The chain carries TRBV5-1 and TRBJ2-1, with 9 bases aligning to TRBD1. J gave up 5 bases and V 3 bases, and 6 bases lay outside the gene matches. The CDR3 totals 15 residues. CDR1 and CDR2 from the germline V gene are SGHRS and YFSETQ. CDR3: CASSYLDRGNNEQFF. DNA of the CDR3: TGCGCCAGCAGCTATCTGGACAGGGGAAACAATGAGCAGTTCTTC.

The genes are TRBV10-3 and TRBJ1-3; D is uncertain. Deletions cut 4 bases from V and 0 bases from J, with 13 bases between. In germline, CDR1 is ENHRY, CDR2 SYGVKD. The CDR3 is 16 residues long. CDR3 sequence reads: CAISAVALSSGNTIYF. The CDR3 DNA reads as TGTGCCATCAGTGCCGTAGCTCTCTCCTCTGGAAACACCATATATTTT.

The V and J genes are TRBV6-5 and TRBJ1-1; the D is unclear. There are 13 residues in the CDR3. Trimming cost V 2 bases and J 3 bases, with 7 bases left between them. Germline V lookup: CDR1 MNHEY, CDR2 SVGAGI. For the CDR3, the DNA is TGTGCCAGCAGTTACCCGGATCACACTGAAGCTTTCTTT. Amino acid sequence: CASSYPDHTEAFF.

This clone was detected once. The chain couples TRBV5-4 to TRBJ1-2; maybe TRBD1 (5 bases). V was clipped by 4 bases and J by 4 bases, with 17 bases between them. There are 15 residues in the CDR3. Germline V gene lookup returns CDR1 SGHNT and CDR2 YYREEE (reference sequence). The CDR3 DNA reads as TGTGCCAGCAGCGTTGACGGGGTTGGGGGCTATGGCTACACCTTC. Its translation: CASSVDGVGGYGYTF. Full variable domain (remainder filled in from reference TRBV5-4 and TRBJ1-2): ETGVTQSPTHLIKTRGQQVTLRCSSQSGHNTVSWYQQALGQGPQFIFQYYREEENGRGNFPPRFSGLQFPNYSSELNVNALELDDSALYLCASSVDGVGGYGYTFGSGTRLTVV.